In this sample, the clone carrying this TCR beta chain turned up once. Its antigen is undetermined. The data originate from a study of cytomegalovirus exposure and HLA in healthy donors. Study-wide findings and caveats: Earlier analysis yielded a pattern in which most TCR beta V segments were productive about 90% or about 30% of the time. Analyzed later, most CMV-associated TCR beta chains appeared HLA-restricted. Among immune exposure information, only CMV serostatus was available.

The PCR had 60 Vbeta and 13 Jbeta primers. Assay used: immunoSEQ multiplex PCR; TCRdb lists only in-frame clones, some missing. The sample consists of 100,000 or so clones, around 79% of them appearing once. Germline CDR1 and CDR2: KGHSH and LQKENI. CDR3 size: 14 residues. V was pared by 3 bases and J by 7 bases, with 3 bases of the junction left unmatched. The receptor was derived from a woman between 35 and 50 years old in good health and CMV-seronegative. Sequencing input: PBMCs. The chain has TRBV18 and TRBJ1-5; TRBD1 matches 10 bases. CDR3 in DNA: TGTGCCAGCTCACCGGGACAGGGGAGACAGCCCCAGCATTTT. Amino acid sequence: CASSPGQGRQPQHF.